This T cell receptor beta chain was captured by sequencing in a study of early T cells in non-severe SARS-CoV-2 infection. Study information: Chains stayed unpaired after sequencing of bulk RNA from unsorted whole blood. Study-level points and caveats: Clonotype matching in VDJdb favored anti-spike CD8 responses and did not capture private and CD4 specificities.

The table lists this clonotype with many counts. Its cognate antigen is unknown. Molecules of cDNA were individually given unique molecular identifiers that were attached to them. TCRdb re-called the 5' RACE reads with MiXCR, one entry per CDR3 protein. This table has 25,000 to 35,000 distinct CDR3 sequences, 3.5% to 5.5% appearing once. The receptor's source is an adult who was a healthcare worker with PCR-confirmed SARS-CoV-2 infection or an uninfected control (not recorded which). The source material was whole blood, sampled at baseline.

The CDR3, as DNA: TGTGCCAGCAGCTTAGAGGGGTTAGATACGCAGTATTTT. As protein: CASSLEGLDTQYF. V gene TRBV7-2 combines with J gene TRBJ2-3, with D tentatively TRBD1 (5 bases). The CDR3 sequence is 13 residues long. In germline, CDR1 is SGHTA, CDR2 FQGNSA. Trimming removed 1 base at V and 5 bases at J, with 7 bases between.